Given below is one TCR beta chain in context. The antigen is unknown. Researchers ran the PCR with 60 Vbeta and 13 Jbeta primers. Here immunoSEQ multiplex PCR was the method, and the copy in TCRdb shows in-frame clones only, minus some. In the table there are roughly 130,000 clones, 70% to 90% of which are singletons. The data were taken from a study of cytomegalovirus exposure and HLA in healthy donors. Study-level information: A data release that came early held approximately 85 million unique TCRs from HLA-typed donors. Study observations and caveats: Versus the approximately 670-donor mean, an Asian-associated ancestry cluster reportedly showed fewer N-insertions in a later analysis. The majority of TCR sequences were rare, yet some public TCRs appeared in many donors.

Donors counted as nominally healthy when sampled, yet unrecorded immune exposures were likely. Germline lookup yields CDR1 SGHAT and CDR2 FQNNGV. CDR3 length: 13 residues. V was pared by 2 bases and J by 1 base, with 5 bases between. The genes are TRBV11-2 and TRBJ1-1, with unresolved D. The receptor comes from a woman between 40 and 50 years old in good health and CMV-seropositive. Material for sequencing was PBMCs. CDR3 residues: CASSLQENTEAFF. The CDR3 nucleotides are TGTGCCAGCAGCTTACAGGAGAACACTGAAGCTTTCTTT.